The present TCR beta chain was sequenced within a study of sequential checkpoint blockade in melanoma (dated 2019 in TCRdb). Background on the whole study: Patients were assigned by 1:1 randomization to either first-line nivolumab followed by ipilimumab (arm A) or ipilimumab followed by nivolumab (arm B). Maintenance nivolumab was given following each of the two trial sequences. DNA from about a hundred pretreatment melanoma tumor samples underwent TCRbeta immunosequencing. Matched tumor biopsies were taken from over 20 patients before treatment and at week 13, after single-agent nivolumab (arm A) or ipilimumab (arm B). The same lesion was the source of approximately 86% of the matched pre- and post-treatment tumor biopsy pairs.

The immunoSEQ Assay was used to immunosequence TCRbeta CDR3 regions from genomic DNA. Genomic DNA was amplified by bias-controlled multiplex PCR before high-throughput sequencing. As for how the authors treated the data: To quantify the absolute abundance of each unique TCRbeta CDR3 region, the sequences were collapsed and filtered. Clonality was defined as 1 minus Pielou's evenness and was calculated using productive rearrangements only. To compute tumor T-cell fraction, TCRbeta template counts were normalized to usable DNA, with usable DNA estimated from several housekeeping genes. Clones with significantly greater frequencies in on-treatment versus baseline samples were identified using a previously published method. Imported from immuneACCESS, the table was reduced by TCRdb to in-frame sequences with V and J called. These copies leave out some clones; in studies compared against another copy, an unresolved V gene accounts for under half, and the cause of the remainder is not known. V, J and clone size reflect that table, while D and trimming were determined from the DNA. The sample table contains some 3,000 clones; only one count was recorded for roughly 22% of them. The ten biggest clones cover around 10% of the sample.

According to the study, the label for this sample's treatment or condition signals: randomized to nivolumab then ipilimumab (arm A) or the reverse (arm B). None of the trial patients had been given prior DNA-damaging chemotherapy. Samples came from patients with melanoma in CheckMate 064, a randomized, open-label phase II trial of sequential checkpoint blockade. Genomic DNA from formalin-fixed paraffin-embedded (FFPE) tissue samples served as the input for tumor TCR sequencing. At least ten counts were recorded for this clone. Its antigen remains undetermined. No base qualities exist here, and no much larger clone lies one base off it. Points the paper makes about the study in general: The response-prediction model combining TCR metrics and mutation burden needs validation in larger, independent patient cohorts. Among patients in the nivolumab-first arm (arm A), tumor TIL clonality before treatment was associated with response (P = .04). Within-arm analyses of tumor T-cell fraction were limited by small sample sizes and reduced statistical power. Clinical benefit was about 30 times more likely to be achieved by patients whose tumor T-cell fraction and clonality increased by week 13. PD-L1 staining and CD8+ T-cell counts correlated with tumor T-cell fraction and clonality, whereas mutational load did not.

Counted from cysteine to phenylalanine, this CDR3 has 19 amino acids. The kept DNA is CDR3 alone, 57 bases in frame from the first base. CDR1 and CDR2, per the germline V gene, are SGHNT and YENEEA. After removal of 5 bases from V and 0 bases from J, the junction retains 11 bases not matched to a gene. The sequenced sample was tumor tissue (inferred from file names), obtained from a patient given nivolumab and ipilimumab in sequence. The origin of this receptor is a human donor with melanoma. The V and J segments used are TRBV11-3 and TRBJ2-6; 9 of the junction bases match TRBD1. The CDR3 protein sequence reads: CASSLNGQGLPSGANVLTF. The bases are TGTGCCAGCAGCCTAAATGGACAGGGGTTACCCTCTGGGGCCAACGTCCTGACTTTC.